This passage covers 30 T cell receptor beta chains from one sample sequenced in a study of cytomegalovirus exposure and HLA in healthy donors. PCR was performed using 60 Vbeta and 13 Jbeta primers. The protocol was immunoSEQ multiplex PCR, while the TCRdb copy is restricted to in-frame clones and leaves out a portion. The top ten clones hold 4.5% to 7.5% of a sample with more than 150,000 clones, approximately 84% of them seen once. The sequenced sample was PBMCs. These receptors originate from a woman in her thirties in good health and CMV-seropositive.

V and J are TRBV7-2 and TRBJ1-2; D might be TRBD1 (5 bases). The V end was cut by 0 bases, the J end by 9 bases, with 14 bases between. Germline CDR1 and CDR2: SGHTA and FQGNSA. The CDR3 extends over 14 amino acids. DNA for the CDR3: TGTGCCAGCAGCTTAGCGCGGGGGACTTCCCGCTACACCTTC. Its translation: CASSLARGTSRYTF.

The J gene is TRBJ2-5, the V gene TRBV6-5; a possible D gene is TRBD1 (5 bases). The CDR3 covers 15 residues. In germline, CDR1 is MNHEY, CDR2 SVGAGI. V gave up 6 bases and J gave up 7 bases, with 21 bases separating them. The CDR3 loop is CASSPGSAAQGTQYF. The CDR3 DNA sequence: TGTGCCAGCAGCCCGGGCTCTGCGGCGCAGGGGACCCAGTACTTC.

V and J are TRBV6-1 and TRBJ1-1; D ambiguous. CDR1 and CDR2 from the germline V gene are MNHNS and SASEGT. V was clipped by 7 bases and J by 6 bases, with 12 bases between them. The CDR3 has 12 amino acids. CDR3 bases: TGTGCCAGCACAGAGGGTAACCCTGAAGCTTTCTTT. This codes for CASTEGNPEAFF.

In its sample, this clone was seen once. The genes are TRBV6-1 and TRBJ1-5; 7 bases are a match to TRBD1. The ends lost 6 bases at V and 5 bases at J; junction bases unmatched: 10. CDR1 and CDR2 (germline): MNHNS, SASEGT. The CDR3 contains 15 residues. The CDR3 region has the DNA TGTGCCAGCAGGGATTCTCAGGGGGTGGATCAGCCCCAGCATTTT. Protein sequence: CASRDSQGVDQPQHF.

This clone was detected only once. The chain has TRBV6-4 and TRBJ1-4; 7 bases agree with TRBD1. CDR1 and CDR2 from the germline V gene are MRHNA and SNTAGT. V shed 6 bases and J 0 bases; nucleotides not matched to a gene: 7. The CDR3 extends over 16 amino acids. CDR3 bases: TGTGCCAGCAGCGACGGGACAGTTGCAACTAATGAAAAACTGTTTTTT. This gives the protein CASSDGTVATNEKLFF.

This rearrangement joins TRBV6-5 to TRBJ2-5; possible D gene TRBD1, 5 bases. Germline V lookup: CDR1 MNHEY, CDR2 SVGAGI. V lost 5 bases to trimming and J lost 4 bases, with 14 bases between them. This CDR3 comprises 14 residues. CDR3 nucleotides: TGTGCCAGCAGTCCCTCCCGACAGCTAGAGACCCAGTACTTC. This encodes CASSPSRQLETQYF.

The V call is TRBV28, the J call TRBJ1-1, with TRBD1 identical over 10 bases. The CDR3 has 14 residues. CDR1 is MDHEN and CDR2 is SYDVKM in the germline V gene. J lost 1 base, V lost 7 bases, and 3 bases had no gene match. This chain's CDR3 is CASNRDRGNTEAFF. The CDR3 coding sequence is TGTGCCAGCAATCGGGACAGGGGGAACACTGAAGCTTTCTTT.

CDR3 residues: CASVEFPYEQYF. CDR3 DNA: TGTGCCAGTGTCGAGTTTCCCTACGAGCAGTACTTC. The J gene is TRBJ2-7, the V gene TRBV2; D gene uncertain. Germline CDR1 and CDR2: SNHLY and FYNNEI. Deletions cut 9 bases from V and 2 bases from J, with 11 bases between. This CDR3 is 12 amino acids long.

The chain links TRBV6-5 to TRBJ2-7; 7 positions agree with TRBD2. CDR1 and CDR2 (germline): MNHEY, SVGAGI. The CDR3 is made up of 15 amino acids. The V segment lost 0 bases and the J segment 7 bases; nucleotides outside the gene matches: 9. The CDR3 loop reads CASSYSLAGVGEQYF. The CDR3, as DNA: TGTGCCAGCAGTTACTCTTTGGCGGGAGTGGGAGAGCAGTACTTC.

The CDR3 coding sequence is TGTGCCAGCAGCTTAGATTTGGATCGGGGAACGCAGTATTTT. As protein: CASSLDLDRGTQYF. This chain joins TRBV5-5 and TRBJ2-3, with D possibly TRBD2 on 5 matching bases. The V and J ends lost 2 bases and 9 bases respectively, with 16 bases between them. The germline gives CDR1 SGHKS, CDR2 YYEKEE (reference sequence). The CDR3 totals 14 residues.

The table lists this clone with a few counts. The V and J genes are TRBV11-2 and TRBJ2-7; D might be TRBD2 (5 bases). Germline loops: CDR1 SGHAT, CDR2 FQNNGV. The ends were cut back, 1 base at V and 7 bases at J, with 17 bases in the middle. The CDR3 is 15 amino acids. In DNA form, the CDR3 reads TGTGCCAGCAGCTTAGGCCCAAGGACCACGGGGGAGCAGTACTTC. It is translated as CASSLGPRTTGEQYF.

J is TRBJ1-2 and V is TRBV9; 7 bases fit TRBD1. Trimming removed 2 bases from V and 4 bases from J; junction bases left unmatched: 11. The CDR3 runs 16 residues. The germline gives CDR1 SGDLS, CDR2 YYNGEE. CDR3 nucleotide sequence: TGTGCCAGCAGCGTCCAGGGGGAATGGGAGAGCTATGGCTACACCTTC. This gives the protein CASSVQGEWESYGYTF.

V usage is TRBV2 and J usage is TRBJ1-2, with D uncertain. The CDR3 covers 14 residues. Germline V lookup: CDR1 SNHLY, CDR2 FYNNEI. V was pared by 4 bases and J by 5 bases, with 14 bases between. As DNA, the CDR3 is TGTGCCAGCAGTGTTGGTACGCGGGATTATGGCTACACCTTC. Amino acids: CASSVGTRDYGYTF.

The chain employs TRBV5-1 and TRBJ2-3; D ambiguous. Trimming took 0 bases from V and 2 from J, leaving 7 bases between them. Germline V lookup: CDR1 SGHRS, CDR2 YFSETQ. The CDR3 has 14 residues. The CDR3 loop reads CASSLDRSTDTQYF. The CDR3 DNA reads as TGCGCCAGCAGCTTGGATCGGTCCACAGATACGCAGTATTTT.

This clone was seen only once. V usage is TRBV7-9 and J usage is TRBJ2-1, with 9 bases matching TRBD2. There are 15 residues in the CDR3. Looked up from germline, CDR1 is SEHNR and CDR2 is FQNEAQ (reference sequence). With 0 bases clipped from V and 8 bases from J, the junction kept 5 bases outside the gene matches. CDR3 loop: CASSLAAGGPYEQFF. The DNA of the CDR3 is TGTGCCAGCAGCTTAGCGGCGGGGGGGCCTTATGAGCAGTTCTTC.

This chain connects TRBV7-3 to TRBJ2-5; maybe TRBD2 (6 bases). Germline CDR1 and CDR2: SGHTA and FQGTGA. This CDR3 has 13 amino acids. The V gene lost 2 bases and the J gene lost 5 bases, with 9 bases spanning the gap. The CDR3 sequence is CASSLALAETQYF. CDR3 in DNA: TGTGCCAGCAGCTTAGCCCTAGCGGAGACCCAGTACTTC.

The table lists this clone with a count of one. CDR3 protein: CASSPIQGGSNIQYF. CDR3 DNA: TGTGCCAGCAGTCCCATCCAGGGTGGGTCGAACATTCAGTACTTC. This sequence joins TRBV6-1 and TRBJ2-4, with D possibly matching TRBD1 (5 bases). The CDR3 totals 15 residues. CDR1 is MNHNS, CDR2 SASEGT, per germline. Trimming shortened V by 5 bases and J by 7 bases, and 18 bases separated the two germline ends.

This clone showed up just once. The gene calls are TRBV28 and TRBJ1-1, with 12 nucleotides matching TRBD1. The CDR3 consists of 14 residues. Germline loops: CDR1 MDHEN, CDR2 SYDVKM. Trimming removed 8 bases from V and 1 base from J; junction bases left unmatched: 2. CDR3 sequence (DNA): TGTGCCAGCGGGACAGGGGGCCGGAACACTGAAGCTTTCTTT. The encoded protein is CASGTGGRNTEAFF. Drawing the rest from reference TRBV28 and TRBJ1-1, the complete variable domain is DVKVTQSSRYLVKRTGEKVFLECVQDMDHENMFWYRQDPGLGLRLIYFSYDVKMKEKGDIPEGYSVSREKKERFSLILESASTNQTSMYLCASGTGGRNTEAFFGQGTRLTVV.

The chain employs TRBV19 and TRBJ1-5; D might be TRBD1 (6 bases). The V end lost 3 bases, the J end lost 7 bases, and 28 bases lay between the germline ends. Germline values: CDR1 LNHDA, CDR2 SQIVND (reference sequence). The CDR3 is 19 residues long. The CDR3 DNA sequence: TGTGCCAGTAGTATGAAATTCCCATGGACAGCTATAGCGGGGCAGCCCCAGCATTTT. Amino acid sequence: CASSMKFPWTAIAGQPQHF. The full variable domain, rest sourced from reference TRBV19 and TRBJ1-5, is DGGITQSPKYLFRKEGQNVTLSCEQNLNHDAMYWYRQDPGQGLRLIYYSQIVNDFQKGDIAEGYSVSREKKESFPLTVTSAQKNPTAFYLCASSMKFPWTAIAGQPQHFGDGTRLSIL.

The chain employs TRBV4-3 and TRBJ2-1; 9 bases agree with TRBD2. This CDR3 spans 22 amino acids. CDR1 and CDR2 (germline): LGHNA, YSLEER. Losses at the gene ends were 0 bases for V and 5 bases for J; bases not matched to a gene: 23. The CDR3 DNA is TGCGCCAGCAGCCAAGATCATATACCGGGACTAGCTGCCCCGACACCAGACAATGAGCAGTTCTTC. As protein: CASSQDHIPGLAAPTPDNEQFF.

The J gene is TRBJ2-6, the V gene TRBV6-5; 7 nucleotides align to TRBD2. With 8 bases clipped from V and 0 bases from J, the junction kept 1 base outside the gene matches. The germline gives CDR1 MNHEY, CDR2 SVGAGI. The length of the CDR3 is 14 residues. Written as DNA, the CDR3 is TGTGCCAGCGGGAGGGGCTCTGGGGCCAACGTCCTGACTTTC. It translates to CASGRGSGANVLTF.

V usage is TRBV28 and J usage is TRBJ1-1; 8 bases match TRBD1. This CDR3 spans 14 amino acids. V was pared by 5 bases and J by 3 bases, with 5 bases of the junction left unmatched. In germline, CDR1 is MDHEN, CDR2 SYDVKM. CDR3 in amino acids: CASSVTGGDTEAFF. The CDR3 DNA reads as TGTGCCAGCAGTGTCACAGGGGGGGACACTGAAGCTTTCTTT.

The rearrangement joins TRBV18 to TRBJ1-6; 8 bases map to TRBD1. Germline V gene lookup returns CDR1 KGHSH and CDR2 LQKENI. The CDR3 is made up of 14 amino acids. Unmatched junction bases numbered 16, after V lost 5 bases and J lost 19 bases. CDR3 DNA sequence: TGTGCCAGCTCATCAAACAGGGGGGCCTCATCCCGGCACTTT. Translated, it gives CASSSNRGASSRHF.

The CDR3, as DNA: TGTGCCACCAGCATCCACCGGGACAGGCGTGGAGAGCAGTACTTC. Translating gives CATSIHRDRRGEQYF. The rearrangement links TRBV15 to TRBJ2-7; the match to TRBD1 covers 8 bases. Per germline, CDR1 LNHNV and CDR2 YYDKDF (reference sequence). The CDR3 is 15 residues long. The V segment lost 4 bases and the J segment 7 bases; nucleotides outside the gene matches: 12.

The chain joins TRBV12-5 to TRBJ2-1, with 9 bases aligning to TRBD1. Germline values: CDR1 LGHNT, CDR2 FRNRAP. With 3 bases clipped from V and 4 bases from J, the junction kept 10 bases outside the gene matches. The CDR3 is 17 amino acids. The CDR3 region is CASGLSLGDRVYNEQFF. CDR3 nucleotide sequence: TGTGCTAGTGGTTTATCCCTAGGGGACAGGGTTTACAATGAGCAGTTCTTC.

The CDR3 nucleotides read TGTGCCAGCAGCCGGACTAGCGGGGGGAGATACACCGGGGAGCTGTTTTTT. As protein: CASSRTSGGRYTGELFF. The genes are TRBV7-3 and TRBJ2-2, with 14 positions matching TRBD2. Unmatched junction bases numbered 5, after V lost 5 bases and J lost 3 bases. The CDR3 loop spans 17 amino acids. Germline V CDR1 and CDR2: SGHTA, FQGTGA.

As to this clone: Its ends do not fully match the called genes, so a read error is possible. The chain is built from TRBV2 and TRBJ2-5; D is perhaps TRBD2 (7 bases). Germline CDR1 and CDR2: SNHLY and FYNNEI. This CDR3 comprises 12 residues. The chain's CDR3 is CASGGGQGTQYF. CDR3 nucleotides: TGTGCCAGCGGGGGGGGGCAAGGGACCCAGTACTTC. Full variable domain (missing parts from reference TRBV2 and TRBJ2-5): EPEVTQTPSHQVTQMGQEVILRCVPISNHLYFYWYRQILGQKVEFLVSFYNNEISEKSEIFDDQFSVERPDGSNFTLKIRSTKLEDSAMYFCASGGGQGTQYFGPGTRLLVL.

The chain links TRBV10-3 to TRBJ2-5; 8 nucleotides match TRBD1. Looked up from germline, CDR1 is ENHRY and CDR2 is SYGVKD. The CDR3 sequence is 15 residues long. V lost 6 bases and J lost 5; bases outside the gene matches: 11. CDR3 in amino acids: CAIRKGQAGLETQYF. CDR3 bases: TGTGCCATCAGGAAGGGACAGGCGGGGTTGGAGACCCAGTACTTC.

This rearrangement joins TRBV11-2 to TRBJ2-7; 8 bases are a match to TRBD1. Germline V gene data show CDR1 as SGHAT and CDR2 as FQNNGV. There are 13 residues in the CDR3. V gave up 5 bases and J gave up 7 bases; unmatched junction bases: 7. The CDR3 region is CASSPWTGNEQYF. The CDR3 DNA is TGTGCCAGCAGCCCCTGGACAGGGAATGAGCAGTACTTC.

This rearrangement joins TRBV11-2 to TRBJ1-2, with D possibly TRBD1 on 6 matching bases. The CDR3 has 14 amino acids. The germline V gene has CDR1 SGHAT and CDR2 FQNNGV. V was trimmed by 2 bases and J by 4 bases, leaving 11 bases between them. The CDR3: CASSLPQGSYGYTF. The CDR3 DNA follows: TGTGCCAGCAGCTTACCCCAGGGGTCCTATGGCTACACCTTC.